What follows describes a single TCR beta chain. Ages ranged from about 18 to 89 years, with residence in around 24 US areas. Assignment of participants to cohorts was predicated upon participant-reported clinical history. This specimen comes from a study of blood T cell repertoires in COVID-19. The wider study: From the United States, Italy and Spain came samples of acute and convalescent COVID-19.

The CDR3 runs 13 residues. From germline, CDR1 is MDHEN and CDR2 SYDVKM. Trimming took 7 bases from V and 4 from J, leaving 13 bases between them. Source study methods: Researchers report that nucleated cell counts were estimated from reference gene primer amplification. The repertoire was sequenced with immunoSEQ multiplex PCR; TCRdb's copy has only in-frame clones and lacks some. Clone size and the V and J calls come from that table; the DNA yielded D and trimming. Of about 63,000 clones listed, 80% to 90% were seen once; the top ten hold approximately 3.8%. The chain carries TRBV28 and TRBJ1-2; D is unresolved. Sequenced input: PBMCs or T cells enriched from blood (not recorded which). The sequence was collected from a woman in her thirties or forties with acute COVID-19. The CDR3: CASTPAGFYGYTF. CDR3 bases: TGTGCCAGCACCCCGGCGGGGTTCTATGGCTACACCTTC.